One sample yielded the 16 T cell receptor beta chains listed below, sequenced in a study of cytomegalovirus exposure and HLA in healthy donors. Researchers ran the PCR with 60 Vbeta and 13 Jbeta primers. Data came from immunoSEQ multiplex PCR; TCRdb stores just in-frame clones and leaves some out. The sample has approximately 260,000 clones; around 90% are singletons. The specimen sequenced was PBMCs. The receptors stem from a girl aged 2-15 years in good health and CMV-seronegative.

In its sample, this clone was seen once. The chain recombines TRBV10-3 with TRBJ1-5, with D maybe TRBD1 (5 bases). Germline values: CDR1 ENHRY, CDR2 SYGVKD. The length of the CDR3 is 14 residues. The germline V and J ends were trimmed by 8 bases and 2 bases, with 13 bases remaining between them. The DNA of the CDR3 is TGTGCCATCTGGGGCGGGGATCGCAATCAGCCCCAGCATTTT. Its translation: CAIWGGDRNQPQHF.

For the CDR3, the DNA is TGTGCCAGCAGCCGGCGGGAACCCTACAATGAGCAGTTCTTC. Protein sequence: CASSRREPYNEQFF. J is TRBJ2-1 and V is TRBV9; weak D call: TRBD2 (6 bases). The CDR3 has 14 residues. Looked up from germline, CDR1 is SGDLS and CDR2 is YYNGEE. V lost 4 bases and J 2 bases, leaving 10 bases between the germline ends.

This sequence joins TRBV6-5 and TRBJ1-1, with D possibly being TRBD1 (5 bases). The CDR3 is 15 amino acids. Germline lookup yields CDR1 MNHEY and CDR2 SVGAGI. V gave up 7 bases and J gave up 4 bases, with 19 bases separating them. CDR3 nucleotides: TGTGCCAGCACCCTCTCGGCGGGGCCTTTCACTGAAGCTTTCTTT. This codes for CASTLSAGPFTEAFF.

The sample holds a few counts of this clone. The chain joins TRBV10-2 to TRBJ2-1, with 12 bases matching TRBD2. CDR3 length equals 15 residues. Per germline, CDR1 WSHSY and CDR2 SAAADI. V shed 6 bases and J 7 bases; nucleotides not matched to a gene: 7. DNA of the CDR3: TGCGCCAGCAGACCTAGCGGGAGGGCCTCAAATGAGCAGTTCTTC. It specifies CASRPSGRASNEQFF.

The J gene is TRBJ2-5, the V gene TRBV5-4; D perhaps matches TRBD2 (5 bases). CDR3 size: 14 residues. Trimming removed 3 bases from V and 5 bases from J, with 14 bases in between. The V gene's germline CDR1 is SGHNT and CDR2 YYREEE (reference sequence). For the CDR3, the DNA is TGTGCCAGCAGCTCCACGGGTAGGAGGGAGACCCAGTACTTC. This sequence encodes CASSSTGRRETQYF.

CDR3 in DNA: TGTGCCAGCAGCCTAGGGACAGGGCCCGGTCCCGGGGAGCTGTTTTTT. It is translated as CASSLGTGPGPGELFF. The chain combines TRBV7-3 with TRBJ2-2; 9 bases match TRBD1. Germline loops: CDR1 SGHTA, CDR2 FQGTGA. This CDR3 spans 16 amino acids. The trim removed 5 bases at V and 6 bases at J, leaving 10 bases unmatched.

The chain recombines TRBV28 with TRBJ1-6; possibly TRBD1 for D (6 bases). V lost 7 bases and J lost 9, with 13 bases in between. The CDR3 extends over 13 amino acids. Germline V lookup: CDR1 MDHEN, CDR2 SYDVKM. CDR3 nucleotides: TGTGCCAGCACCAGGGGCGGGGGTTCACCCCTCCACTTT. Amino acid sequence: CASTRGGGSPLHF.

The rearrangement uses TRBV7-2 and TRBJ2-1; D remains ambiguous. Germline V gene data show CDR1 as SGHTA and CDR2 as FQGNSA. This CDR3 comprises 12 residues. Trimming stripped 5 bases from V and 7 bases from J, with 9 bases between. The CDR3 DNA reads TGTGCCAGCAGCCCTATTGGTAATGAGCAGTTCTTC. Amino acids: CASSPIGNEQFF.

The chain combines TRBV6-1 with TRBJ2-1, with 9 bases lining up with TRBD1. V shed 5 bases, J shed 6 bases, and the junction held 8 bases outside the gene matches. The CDR3 is made up of 15 amino acids. Germline CDR1 and CDR2: MNHNS and SASEGT. The CDR3 bases are TGTGCCAGCAGTAACCGGGACAGGGTGGTCAATGAGCAGTTCTTC. Translated, it gives CASSNRDRVVNEQFF.

The chain uses TRBV7-7 and TRBJ2-5, with D possibly TRBD1 on 6 matching bases. The V gene's germline CDR1 is SSHAT and CDR2 FNYEAQ (reference sequence). V dropped 6 bases and J dropped 5 bases, with 28 bases sitting between them. The CDR3 is made up of 18 amino acids. The CDR3 DNA sequence: TGTGCCAGCAGTTACACGGCTGGGGACAAAAGTTTGTTGGAGACCCAGTACTTC. It encodes CASSYTAGDKSLLETQYF.

J is TRBJ2-5 and V is TRBV5-6, with unresolved D. The ends were cut back, 0 bases at V and 4 bases at J, with 13 bases in the middle. In germline, CDR1 is SGHDT, CDR2 YYEEEE. The CDR3 consists of 15 residues. DNA for the CDR3: TGTGCCAGCAGCTTGGCCAGACTTTCGGGAGAGACCCAGTACTTC. Its protein is CASSLARLSGETQYF.

The gene calls are TRBV9 and TRBJ1-2; TRBD1 is a possible D gene (5 bases). V lost 3 bases to trimming and J lost 0 bases, with 12 bases between them. This CDR3 is 15 amino acids long. Germline V CDR1 and CDR2: SGDLS, YYNGEE. CDR3 sequence reads: CASSGQGAANYGYTF. The DNA of the CDR3 is TGTGCCAGCAGCGGTCAGGGTGCCGCTAACTATGGCTACACCTTC. Variable domain in full (rest from reference TRBV9 and TRBJ1-2): DSGVTQTPKHLITATGQRVTLRCSPRSGDLSVYWYQQSLDQGLQFLIQYYNGEERAKGNILERFSAQQFPDLHSELNLSSLELGDSALYFCASSGQGAANYGYTFGSGTRLTVV.

V gene TRBV2 combines with J gene TRBJ2-2, with 13 bases matching TRBD2. Germline-derived CDR1 and CDR2 are SNHLY and FYNNEI. This CDR3 has 15 residues. V was clipped by 6 bases and J by 5 bases; unmatched bases: 3. The CDR3 DNA reads TGTGCCAGCAGCGGGACTAGCGGGACAACCGGGGAGCTGTTTTTT. Translation gives CASSGTSGTTGELFF. The full variable domain, completed using reference TRBV2 and TRBJ2-2, is EPEVTQTPSHQVTQMGQEVILRCVPISNHLYFYWYRQILGQKVEFLVSFYNNEISEKSEIFDDQFSVERPDGSNFTLKIRSTKLEDSAMYFCASSGTSGTTGELFFGEGSRLTVL.

The chain links TRBV14 to TRBJ2-7, with 7 bases identical to TRBD1. The CDR3 extends over 13 amino acids. Germline loops: CDR1 SGHDN, CDR2 FVKESK. V trimming: 2 bases; J trimming: 6 bases; junction bases outside the gene matches: 4. The CDR3 DNA is TGTGCCAGCAGCCAATTCGCAGGGGGCGAGCAGTACTTC. Protein sequence: CASSQFAGGEQYF.

The chain uses TRBV6-6 and TRBJ2-5; D ambiguous. V shed 4 bases and J shed 7 bases, with 22 bases lying between them. The CDR3 is 16 residues long. Germline CDR1 is MNHNY and CDR2 is SVGAGI (reference sequence). CDR3 sequence reads: CASSSPGLRPIGTQYF. The CDR3 nucleotides are TGTGCCAGCAGTTCCCCCGGTTTGCGCCCAATTGGGACCCAGTACTTC.

J is TRBJ1-6 and V is TRBV30; TRBD1 might be the D (5 bases). Trimming took 1 base from V and 0 from J, leaving 10 bases between them. This CDR3 contains 16 residues. Germline V lookup: CDR1 GTSNPN, CDR2 SVGIG (reference sequence). The CDR3 nucleotides are TGTGCCTGGAGTGGCCAAGACAGCTCCTATAATTCACCCCTCCACTTT. Protein sequence: CAWSGQDSSYNSPLHF.